These T cell receptor beta chains were read from a single sample in a study of T cell responses to AZD1222 COVID-19 vaccine. Sequencing was performed with immunoSEQ multiplex PCR; in TCRdb, only in-frame clones are kept and a portion is missing. The sample yields 90,000 to 100,000 clones, around 88% seen once. The sample was peripheral blood, taken on day 0 of AZD1222 vaccination. The receptors were gathered from an adult in good health. CDR3s include the opening cysteine and the closing phenylalanine or tryptophan. A D gene is named only where the DNA matches it firmly. Expanded clones are given a class, and other clones once, few, many or no size at all.

d_gene: TRBD2; v_gene: TRBV7-8; abundance: -; j_gene: TRBJ2-3; CDR3aa: CASSLAWTSGPTDTQYF; CDR3nt: TGTGCCAGCAGCTTAGCCTGGACTAGCGGGCCCACAGATACGCAGTATTTT
d_gene: -; v_gene: TRBV7-8; abundance: -; j_gene: TRBJ2-2; CDR3aa: CASSFRLGDTPNTGELFF; CDR3nt: TGTGCCAGCAGCTTTCGACTAGGGGATACCCCGAACACCGGGGAGCTGTTTTTT
d_gene: -; v_gene: TRBV5-4; abundance: -; j_gene: TRBJ2-3; CDR3aa: CASSLAGVGNTDTQYF; CDR3nt: TGTGCCAGCAGCTTGGCCGGGGTAGGGAACACAGATACGCAGTATTTT
d_gene: -; v_gene: TRBV21-1; abundance: -; j_gene: TRBJ2-1; CDR3aa: CASSNQLAGGLEVYNEQFF; CDR3nt: TGTGCCAGCAGCAACCAACTAGCGGGGGGGCTCGAAGTCTACAATGAGCAGTTCTTC
d_gene: -; v_gene: TRBV6-1; abundance: -; j_gene: TRBJ1-2; CDR3aa: CASSDPLGQGNYGYTF; CDR3nt: TGTGCCAGCAGTGATCCTCTGGGGCAGGGGAACTATGGCTACACCTTC
d_gene: -; v_gene: TRBV24-1; abundance: -; j_gene: TRBJ1-5; CDR3aa: CATSDSQGDQPQHF; CDR3nt: TGTGCCACCAGTGATTCTCAGGGAGATCAGCCCCAGCATTTT
d_gene: -; v_gene: TRBV6-5; abundance: -; j_gene: TRBJ1-3; CDR3aa: CASSYARGGGNTIYF; CDR3nt: TGTGCCAGCAGTTATGCCAGGGGTGGTGGAAACACCATATATTTT
d_gene: -; v_gene: TRBV5-1; abundance: -; j_gene: TRBJ2-2; CDR3aa: CASSLGRERTGELFF; CDR3nt: TGCGCCAGCAGCTTGGGCAGGGAGAGGACCGGGGAGCTGTTTTTT
d_gene: -; v_gene: TRBV7-9; abundance: many; j_gene: TRBJ2-3; CDR3aa: CASSLARPPTDTQYF; CDR3nt: TGTGCCAGCAGCTTAGCCCGCCCACCCACAGATACGCAGTATTTT
d_gene: TRBD1; v_gene: TRBV19; abundance: few; j_gene: TRBJ2-1; CDR3aa: CASRPQGANAYNEQFF; CDR3nt: TGTGCCAGTCGCCCCCAGGGGGCGAATGCCTACAATGAGCAGTTCTTC
d_gene: -; v_gene: TRBV3-1/TRBV3-2; abundance: -; j_gene: TRBJ1-4; CDR3aa: CASSQRQGWGNEKLFF; CDR3nt: TGTGCCAGCAGCCAACGTCAGGGGTGGGGTAATGAAAAACTGTTTTTT
d_gene: -; v_gene: TRBV7-2; abundance: once; j_gene: TRBJ1-6; CDR3aa: CASSLVFAGSYNSPLHF; CDR3nt: TGTGCCAGCAGCTTAGTTTTCGCAGGGAGCTATAATTCACCCCTCCACTTT
d_gene: -; v_gene: TRBV6-1; abundance: -; j_gene: TRBJ1-1; CDR3aa: CASSEAVGPEAFF; CDR3nt: TGTGCCAGCAGTGAAGCGGTGGGACCGGAAGCTTTCTTT
d_gene: -; v_gene: TRBV18; abundance: -; j_gene: TRBJ1-1; CDR3aa: CASSPRDGNTEAFF; CDR3nt: TGTGCCAGCTCACCTCGGGACGGGAACACTGAAGCTTTCTTT
d_gene: TRBD1; v_gene: TRBV28; abundance: -; j_gene: TRBJ1-2; CDR3aa: CASSYLTGEPHGYTF; CDR3nt: TGTGCCAGCAGTTATTTAACAGGGGAGCCCCATGGCTACACCTTC
d_gene: -; v_gene: TRBV21-1; abundance: few; j_gene: TRBJ1-1; CDR3aa: CASRRWDTEAFF; CDR3nt: TGTGCCAGCAGGAGGTGGGACACTGAAGCTTTCTTT
d_gene: TRBD1; v_gene: TRBV10-3; abundance: -; j_gene: TRBJ2-2; CDR3aa: CAISPDRDPGELFF; CDR3nt: TGTGCCATCAGTCCAGACAGGGATCCCGGGGAGCTGTTTTTT